This T cell receptor beta chain came from a study of pediatric ulcerative colitis. Study-level findings and limits: Ulcerative colitis patients shared more blood-rectal clones than controls.

TCRdb's copy holds only in-frame clones and misses some; the assay was immunoSEQ multiplex PCR. The sample contains about 36,000 clones, around four fifths of which appear only once. Rectal tissue came from one to two pinch biopsies taken at colonoscopy. CDR3 size: 17 residues. J gave up 2 bases and V 5 bases, and 7 bases lay outside the gene matches. Germline V gene sequence: CDR1 SGHVS, CDR2 FQNEAQ. With respect to this clone: Its antigen remains unidentified.

The sequenced sample consisted of gut tissue. The sequence was collected from a boy between 10 and 17 years old with moderate ulcerative colitis. The chain joins TRBV7-8 to TRBJ2-1; 12 bases map to TRBD1. CDR3 sequence reads: CASSVRDRGLPYNEQFF. In DNA, the CDR3 is TGTGCCAGCAGCGTCCGGGACAGGGGGCTCCCCTACAATGAGCAGTTCTTC. The full variable domain, its missing parts supplied by reference TRBV7-8 and TRBJ2-1, is GAGVSQSPRYKVAKRGQDVALRCDPISGHVSLFWYQQALGQGPEFLTYFQNEAQLDKSGLPSDRFFAERPEGSVSTLKIQRTQQEDSAVYLCASSVRDRGLPYNEQFFGPGTRLTVL.